Listed below are T cell receptor beta chains from one sample, sequenced in a study of cytomegalovirus exposure and HLA in healthy donors. Data came from immunoSEQ multiplex PCR; TCRdb stores just in-frame clones and leaves some out. The sample consists of some 140,000 clones, about 69% of them appearing once. Sequenced: PBMCs. Receptors were obtained from a man aged 30 to 39 in good health and CMV-seronegative. The CDR3 runs from the conserved cysteine through the conserved F or W. A D gene is named only where the DNA matches it firmly. A row's size may be missing; if present it is once, few, many or a size class.

j_call	d_call	clone_size	v_call	cdr3_nt	cdr3_aa
TRBJ2-3	NA	NA	TRBV27	TGTGCCAGCAGTCCCGCGAGGGTAGCCGGGGTAGATACGCAGTATTTT	CASSPARVAGVDTQYF
TRBJ2-7	TRBD1	NA	TRBV15	TGTGCCACCAGCAGAAAGGGGGCTGGGGAGCAGTACTTC	CATSRKGAGEQYF
TRBJ2-1	TRBD1	NA	TRBV2	TGTGCCAGCCGTCTCGACAGGGGGGGATACAATGAGCAGTTCTTC	CASRLDRGGYNEQFF
TRBJ2-5	TRBD2	few	TRBV25-1	TGTGCCAGCAGTGAATGGCGGGAGGGCCAAGAGACCCAGTACTTC	CASSEWREGQETQYF
TRBJ1-2	TRBD1	NA	TRBV5-5	TGTGCCAGCAGCTCCGGAGACAGGGGCAGTGACTATGGCTACACCTTC	CASSSGDRGSDYGYTF
TRBJ2-2	TRBD1	NA	TRBV4-3	TGCGCCAGCAGCCAAGGGGACAGGAACACCGGGGAGCTGTTTTTT	CASSQGDRNTGELFF
TRBJ2-7	TRBD2	NA	TRBV5-1	TGCGCCAGCAGCTTGCGAAGCGGGGGGGCCCAGTACGAGCAGTACTTC	CASSLRSGGAQYEQYF
TRBJ2-1	TRBD2	NA	TRBV10-3	TGTGCCATCAGTGAGCCGGGTGGGGAGGGTGAGCAGTTCTTC	CAISEPGGEGEQFF
TRBJ1-4	TRBD1	few	TRBV4-1	TGCGCCAGCAGCGAGCGGACAGGTCTGAATGAAAAACTGTTTTTT	CASSERTGLNEKLFF
TRBJ2-7	TRBD2	NA	TRBV7-2	TGTGCCAGCAGCTTACGGTTAGCGGGATACGAGCAGTACTTC	CASSLRLAGYEQYF
TRBJ1-5	TRBD1	NA	TRBV7-9	TGTGCCAGCAGCTTAGGGGGACAGAGAAATCAGCCCCAGCATTTT	CASSLGGQRNQPQHF
TRBJ2-7	TRBD2	NA	TRBV4-3	TGCGCCAGCAGCCAAGACGTCGGGGGGGCACTGTACTTC	CASSQDVGGALYF
TRBJ1-1	TRBD1	NA	TRBV6-1	TGTGCCAGCAGGTCACAGGGGGCCGTGTTCGCTGAAGCTTTCTTT	CASRSQGAVFAEAFF
TRBJ2-7	NA	NA	TRBV28	TGTGCCAGCAGTTTATTTGGGGGCGCCTACGAGCAGTACTTC	CASSLFGGAYEQYF
TRBJ1-2	NA	NA	TRBV30	TGTGCCTGGAGTGGGGACATCTCAGGCTATGGCTACACCTTC	CAWSGDISGYGYTF
TRBJ1-2	TRBD1	NA	TRBV4-1	TGCGCCAGCAGCCAACCGGGACAGGGGGCGTTCGGCTACACCTTC	CASSQPGQGAFGYTF
TRBJ2-7	NA	NA	TRBV19	TGTGCCAGTAGTACCCAGGGCTACGAGCAGTACTTC	CASSTQGYEQYF
TRBJ2-7	TRBD1	NA	TRBV11-2	TGTGCCAGCAGCCCCCAAGGGGGCGGAACCCTCGAGCAGTACTTC	CASSPQGGGTLEQYF
TRBJ1-1	NA	NA	TRBV10-3	TGTGCCATCAGTGAGGGAAGGGAGAATGAAGCTTTCTTT	CAISEGRENEAFF